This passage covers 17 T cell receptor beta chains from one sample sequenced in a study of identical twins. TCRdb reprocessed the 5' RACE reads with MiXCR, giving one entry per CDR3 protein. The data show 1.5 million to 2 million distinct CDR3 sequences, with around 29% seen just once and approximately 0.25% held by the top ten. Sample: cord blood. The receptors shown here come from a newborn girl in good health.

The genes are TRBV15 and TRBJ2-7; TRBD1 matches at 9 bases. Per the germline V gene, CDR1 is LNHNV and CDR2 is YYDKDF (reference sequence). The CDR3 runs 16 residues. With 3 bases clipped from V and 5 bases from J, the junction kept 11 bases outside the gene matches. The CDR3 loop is CATSSGITGGRNEQYF. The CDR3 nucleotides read TGTGCCACCAGCAGTGGGATAACAGGGGGCAGGAACGAGCAGTACTTC.

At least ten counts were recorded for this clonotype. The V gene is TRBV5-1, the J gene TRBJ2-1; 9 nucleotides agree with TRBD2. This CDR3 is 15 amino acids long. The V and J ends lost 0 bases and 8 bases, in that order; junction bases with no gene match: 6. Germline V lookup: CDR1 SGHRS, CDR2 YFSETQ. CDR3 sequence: CASSLVASGMHEQFF. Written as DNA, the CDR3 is TGCGCCAGCAGCTTGGTGGCTAGCGGGATGCATGAGCAGTTCTTC.

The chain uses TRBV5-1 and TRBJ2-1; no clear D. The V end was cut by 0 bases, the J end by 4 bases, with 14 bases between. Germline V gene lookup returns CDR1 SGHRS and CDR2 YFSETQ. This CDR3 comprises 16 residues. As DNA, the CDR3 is TGCGCCAGCAGCTTGGCGGCCCTCAAGGGTTACAATGAGCAGTTCTTC. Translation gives CASSLAALKGYNEQFF.

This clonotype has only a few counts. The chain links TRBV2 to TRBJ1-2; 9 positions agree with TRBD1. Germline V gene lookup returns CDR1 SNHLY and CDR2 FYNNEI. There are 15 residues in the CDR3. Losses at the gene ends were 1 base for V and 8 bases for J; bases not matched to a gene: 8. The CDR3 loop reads CASSEDGDRVRGYTF. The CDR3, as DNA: TGTGCCAGCAGTGAAGATGGGGACAGGGTGAGAGGCTACACCTTC.

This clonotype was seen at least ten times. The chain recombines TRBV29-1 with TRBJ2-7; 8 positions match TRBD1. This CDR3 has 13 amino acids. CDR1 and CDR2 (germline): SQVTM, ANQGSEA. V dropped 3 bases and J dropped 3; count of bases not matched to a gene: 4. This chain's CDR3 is CSVESGTGYEQYF. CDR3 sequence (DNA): TGCAGCGTTGAGTCCGGGACAGGCTACGAGCAGTACTTC.

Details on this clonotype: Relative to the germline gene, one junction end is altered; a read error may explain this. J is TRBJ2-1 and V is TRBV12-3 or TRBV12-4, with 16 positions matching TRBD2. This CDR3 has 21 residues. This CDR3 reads CASSLVRPGLAGGRSYNERFF. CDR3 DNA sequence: TGTGCCAGCAGTTTAGTGAGGCCGGGACTAGCGGGGGGGAGGTCCTACAATGAGCGGTTCTTC.

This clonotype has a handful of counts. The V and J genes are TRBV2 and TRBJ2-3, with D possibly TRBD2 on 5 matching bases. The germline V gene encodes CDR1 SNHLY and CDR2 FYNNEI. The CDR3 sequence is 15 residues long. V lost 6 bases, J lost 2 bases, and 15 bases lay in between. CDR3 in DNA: TGTGCCAGCAGGAAGTTTAGCGACAACACAGATACGCAGTATTTT. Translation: CASRKFSDNTDTQYF.

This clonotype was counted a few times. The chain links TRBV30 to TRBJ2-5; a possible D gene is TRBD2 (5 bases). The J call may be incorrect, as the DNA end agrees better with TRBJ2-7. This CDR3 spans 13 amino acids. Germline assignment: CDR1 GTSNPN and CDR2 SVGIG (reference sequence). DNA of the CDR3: TGTGCCTGGAGTCTAGCCGGAACCTACGAGCAGTACTTC. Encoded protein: CAWSLAGTYEQYF.

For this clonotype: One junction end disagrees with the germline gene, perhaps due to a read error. The CDR3 bases are TGCGCCAGCGGCTTGTCCGGACGGGGGCCCACCTACGAGCAGTACTTC. As protein: CASGLSGRGPTYEQYF. V gene TRBV5-1 combines with J gene TRBJ2-7; D tentatively reads TRBD1 or TRBD2 (6 bases each). The germline gives CDR1 SGHRS, CDR2 YFSETQ. This CDR3 spans 16 amino acids.

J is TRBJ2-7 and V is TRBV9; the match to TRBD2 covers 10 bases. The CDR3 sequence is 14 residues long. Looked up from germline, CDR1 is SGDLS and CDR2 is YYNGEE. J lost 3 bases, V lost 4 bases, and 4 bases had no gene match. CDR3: CASSTGTSVYEQYF. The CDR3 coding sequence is TGTGCCAGCAGCACCGGGACTAGCGTCTACGAGCAGTACTTC.

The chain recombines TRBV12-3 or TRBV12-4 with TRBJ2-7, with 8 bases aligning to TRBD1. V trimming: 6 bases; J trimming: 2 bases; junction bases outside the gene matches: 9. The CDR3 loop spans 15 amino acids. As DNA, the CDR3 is TGTGCCAGCAGCCCACGTGGACAGGGTGCCTACGAGCAGTACTTC. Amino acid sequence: CASSPRGQGAYEQYF.

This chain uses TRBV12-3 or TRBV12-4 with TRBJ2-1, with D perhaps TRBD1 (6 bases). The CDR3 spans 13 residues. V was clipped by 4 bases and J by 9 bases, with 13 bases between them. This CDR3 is CASSWGRGSEQFF. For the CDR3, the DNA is TGTGCCAGCAGTTGGGGCAGGGGAAGTGAGCAGTTCTTC.

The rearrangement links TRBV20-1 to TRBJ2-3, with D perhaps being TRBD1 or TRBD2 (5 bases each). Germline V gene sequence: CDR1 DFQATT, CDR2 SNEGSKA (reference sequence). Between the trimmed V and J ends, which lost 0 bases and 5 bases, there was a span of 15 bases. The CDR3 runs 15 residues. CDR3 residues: CSARDQSGRKDTQYF. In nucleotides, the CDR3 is TGCAGTGCTAGAGATCAGTCAGGGAGAAAAGATACGCAGTATTTT.

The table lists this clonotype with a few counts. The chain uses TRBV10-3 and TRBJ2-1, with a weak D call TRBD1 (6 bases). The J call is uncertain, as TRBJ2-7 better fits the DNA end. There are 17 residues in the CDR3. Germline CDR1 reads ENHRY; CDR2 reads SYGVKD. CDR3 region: CAINSNRDTSSYNEQYF. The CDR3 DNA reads TGTGCCATCAATTCTAACCGGGACACAAGCTCCTACAATGAGCAGTACTTC.

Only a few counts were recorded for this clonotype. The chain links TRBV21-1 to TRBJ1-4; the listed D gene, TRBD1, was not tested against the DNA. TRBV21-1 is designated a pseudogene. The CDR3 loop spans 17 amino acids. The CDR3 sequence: CASSEGDRERNNEKLFF. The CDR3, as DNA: TGTGCCAGCAGCGAAGGCGACAGGGAAAGGAATAATGAAAAACTGTTTTTT.

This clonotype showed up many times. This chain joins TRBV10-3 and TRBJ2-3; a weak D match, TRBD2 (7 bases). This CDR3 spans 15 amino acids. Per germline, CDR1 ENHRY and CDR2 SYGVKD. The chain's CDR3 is CAHSRGSGSTDTQYF. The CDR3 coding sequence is TGTGCTCACAGCAGGGGTAGCGGGAGCACAGATACGCAGTATTTT.

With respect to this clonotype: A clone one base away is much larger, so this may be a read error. The CDR3 sequence: CSVVGTGDLSSYNEQYF. The CDR3 nucleotides are TGCAGCGTTGTGGGGACAGGGGACCTTAGCTCCTACAATGAGCAGTACTTC. V is TRBV29-1 and J is TRBJ2-1; 10 bases match TRBD1. The J call is in doubt because the DNA end fits TRBJ2-7 better. The germline V gene has CDR1 SQVTM and CDR2 ANQGSEA. CDR3 size: 17 residues.